This T cell receptor beta chain appears in the sequencing data of a study of CD8 T cells in Susac syndrome (dated by TCRdb to between 2017 and 2020). For context, the study as a whole: Whether CD8+ T cell activation and differentiation in Susac syndrome was antigen driven was tested using repertoire sequencing.

CDR1 and CDR2, looked up from the germline V gene (reference sequence), are LGHDT and YNNKEL. The CDR3 sequence holds 16 residues, the cysteine and phenylalanine included. Of the read, only the CDR3 DNA is kept; its 48 bases are in frame from base 1. Peripheral blood CD8+ and CD4+ T cells from healthy donors, Susac syndrome patients and multiple sclerosis patients were profiled by high-throughput TCR beta sequencing. The multiple sclerosis controls were treatment-naive patients who had stable or active relapsing-remitting disease and met the revised McDonald criteria. Bulk CD8+ and CD4+ T cells were purified by magnetic negative isolation, while CD8+ TEMRA cells were enriched using FACS. Blood was collected in EDTA tubes and processed within 24 hours, with PBMCs isolated through density gradient centrifugation. PBMCs intended for TCR sequencing were frozen in liquid nitrogen and were later thawed in a 37 degrees C water bath. The sorted or isolated CD4+, CD8+ and CD8+ TEMRA cells reached a purity of at least 90%.

Overall study outcomes, separate from this receptor: The TCR sequencing and HLA analysis was acknowledged to have included a relatively small number of individuals.

Comments on this clonotype: There is no known antigen for this receptor. Mismatch with germline at one junction end may stem from a read error.

RNA was extracted with the RNeasy kit and roughly 0.45 to 1 ug was reverse transcribed using random hexamers. The immunoSEQ multiplex PCR assay, covering 54 Vbeta and 13 Jbeta segments, was used to amplify TCR beta CDR3 regions. Bias from PCR amplification was corrected by using a synthetic template baseline for primer optimization and for computational correction. Per the source publication's procedure: Reads were annotated to V, D and J genes per IMGT and analyzed with immunoSEQ Analyzer, keeping only productive sequences. To calculate clonality, Shannon entropy was normalized by log2 of the number of productive unique sequences and then subtracted from one. Public and private clones were assessed among the 100 most prevalent clones of each patient and control. Clones were defined as Susac-specific when absent from the healthy and MS cohorts, from about 1,100 published viral clones and from other ImmuneACCESS disease sequences. TCRdb trimmed the raw reads at Q25, called clones with MiXCR and kept productive beta chains. Each CDR3 protein gets just one entry, which takes the most common genes and DNA from the rows behind it. The authors' filters were not applied to this entry. For this sample the table gives approximately 270,000 distinct CDR3 sequences, of which roughly 95% were detected only once. Of the sample, around 0.067% is held by the ten largest clones.

This chain joins TRBV3-1 to TRBJ2-1; TRBD1 is perhaps the D gene, given 5 matching bases. This clonotype originated in a human donor with multiple sclerosis. Sequenced: CD4+ T cells from PBMCs. For the CDR3, the sequence is CASSQFRGSSHNEQFF. The DNA sequence reads TGTGCCAGCAGCCAATTTAGGGGATCCTCCCACAATGAGCAGTTCTTC.